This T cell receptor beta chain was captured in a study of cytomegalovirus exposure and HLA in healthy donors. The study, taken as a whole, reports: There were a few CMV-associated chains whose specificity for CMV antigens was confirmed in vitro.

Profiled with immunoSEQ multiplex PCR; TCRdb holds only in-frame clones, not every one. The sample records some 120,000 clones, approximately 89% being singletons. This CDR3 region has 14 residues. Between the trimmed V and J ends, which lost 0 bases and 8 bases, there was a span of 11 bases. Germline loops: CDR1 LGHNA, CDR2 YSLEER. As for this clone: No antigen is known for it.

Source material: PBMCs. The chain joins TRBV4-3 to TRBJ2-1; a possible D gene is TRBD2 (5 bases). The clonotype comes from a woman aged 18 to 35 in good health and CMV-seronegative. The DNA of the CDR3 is TGCGCCAGCAGCCAAGATCCAGGAGGCTATGAGCAGTTCTTC. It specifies CASSQDPGGYEQFF.